This TCR beta chain originates from a study of OX40 agonist ivuxolimab in advanced cancers. There are 16 residues in the CDR3. V lost 1 base and J 5 bases, leaving 15 bases between the germline ends. CDR1 SGHTA and CDR2 FQGNSA come from the germline V gene. Only in-frame clones appear in the TCRdb table, and some are missing; sequencing was by immunoSEQ multiplex PCR. The table has some 74,000 clones, about 85% seen once. General study findings and limits: Dosing at 0.1 to 3.0 mg/kg was accompanied by clonal expansion of CD4+ and CD8+ blood T cells by week 6. Averaged across samples, CD8+ T cells carried more expanded clones than CD4+ did.

In regard to this clone: Its target is not known.

The starting material was CD4+ or CD8+ T cells sorted from blood, obtained in a trial of the OX40 agonist ivuxolimab. The V call is TRBV7-2, the J call TRBJ2-1, with a weak D call TRBD2 (6 bases). The source is an adult with an advanced solid tumor such as melanoma, head and neck, liver or kidney cancer. CDR3 sequence (DNA): TGTGCCAGCAGCTTAGATCTGGGCGGGGCCAACAATGAGCAGTTCTTC. Amino acid sequence: CASSLDLGGANNEQFF.